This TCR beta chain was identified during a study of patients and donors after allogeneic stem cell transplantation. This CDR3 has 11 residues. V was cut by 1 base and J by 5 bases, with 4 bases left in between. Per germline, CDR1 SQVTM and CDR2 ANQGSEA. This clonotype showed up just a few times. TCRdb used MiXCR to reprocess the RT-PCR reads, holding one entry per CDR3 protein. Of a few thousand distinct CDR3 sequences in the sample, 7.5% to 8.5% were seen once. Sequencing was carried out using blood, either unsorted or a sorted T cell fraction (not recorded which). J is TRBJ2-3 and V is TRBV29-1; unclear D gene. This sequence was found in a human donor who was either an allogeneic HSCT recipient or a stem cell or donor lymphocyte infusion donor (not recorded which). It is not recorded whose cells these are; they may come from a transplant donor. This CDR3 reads CSVEVRDTQYF. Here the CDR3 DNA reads TGCAGCGTTGAAGTCAGAGATACGCAGTATTTT.